What follows describes a single T cell receptor (beta chain). The antigen is unknown. The CDR3 is 13 residues long. From germline, CDR1 is LNHDA and CDR2 SQIVND (reference sequence). The V segment lost 7 bases and the J segment 5 bases; nucleotides outside the gene matches: 2. The sample belongs to a study of cytomegalovirus exposure and HLA in healthy donors. Primers for the PCR totalled 60 Vbeta and 13 Jbeta. Clones were read by immunoSEQ multiplex PCR, and TCRdb kept only the in-frame ones, dropping some. The table lists about 160,000 clones, around 84% of them singletons. General study results and limits: Highly shared sequence variants in one cluster were likely a sequencing artifact.

The chain uses TRBV19 and TRBJ2-2; 9 bases match TRBD1. The clonotype originates from a man aged 18 to 30 in good health and CMV-seronegative. The material sequenced was PBMCs. The DNA of the CDR3 is TGTGCCAGTACCGGACAGGGGACCGGGGAGCTGTTTTTT. Translated: CASTGQGTGELFF.